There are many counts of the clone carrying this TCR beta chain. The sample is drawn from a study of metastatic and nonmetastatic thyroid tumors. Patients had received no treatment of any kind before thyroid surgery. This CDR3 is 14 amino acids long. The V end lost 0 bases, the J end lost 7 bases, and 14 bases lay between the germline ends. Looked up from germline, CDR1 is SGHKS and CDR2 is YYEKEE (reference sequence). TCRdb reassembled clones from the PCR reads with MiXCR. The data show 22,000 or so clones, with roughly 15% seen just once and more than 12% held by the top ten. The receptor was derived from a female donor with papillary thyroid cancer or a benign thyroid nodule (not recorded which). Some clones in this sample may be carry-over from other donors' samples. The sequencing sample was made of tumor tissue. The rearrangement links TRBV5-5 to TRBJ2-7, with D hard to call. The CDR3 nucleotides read TGTGCCAGCAGCTTGGCCTCGCTGCGCCCAGAGCAGTACTTC. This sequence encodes CASSLASLRPEQYF.